This T cell receptor beta chain was captured in a study of blood T cell repertoires in COVID-19. Whole-study context: Sites in the United States, Italy and Spain provided acute and convalescent COVID-19 samples.

The repertoire was sequenced with immunoSEQ multiplex PCR; TCRdb's copy has only in-frame clones and lacks some. The sample contains 140,000 to 150,000 clones, 75% to 90% of which appear only once. The CDR3 runs 15 residues. The V gene's germline CDR1 is GTSNPN and CDR2 SVGIG (reference sequence). V was cut by 0 bases and J by 4 bases, with 15 bases left in between. The sequenced sample was peripheral blood. This clonotype was sampled from an older woman with COVID-19, enrolled during active disease. The gene calls are TRBV30 and TRBJ1-2, with D perhaps TRBD1 (6 bases). The CDR3 DNA sequence: TGTGCCTGGAGTGTACGGGGGGCTCGAGTCTATGGCTACACCTTC. This codes for CAWSVRGARVYGYTF.